The sequence of this T cell receptor beta chain was determined in a study of blood T cell repertoires in COVID-19. This clone has just one count. The CDR3 spans 12 residues. Germline lookup yields CDR1 MNHNY and CDR2 SVGAGI (reference sequence). Unmatched junction bases numbered 6, after V lost 5 bases and J lost 11 bases. Which cohort a participant joined came from the clinical history participants gave. How the authors handled the data: Amplification of reference gene primers was used by the study to estimate nucleated cell counts. Some clones are missing from TCRdb's copy, which holds only in-frame ones; the method was immunoSEQ multiplex PCR. V and J calls and clone size are those listed in that table; D and trimming were worked out from the DNA. The sample lists roughly 260,000 clones, around 82% occurring once.

The chain carries TRBV6-6 and TRBJ1-2, with 9 bases that match TRBD1. The sequenced sample consisted of PBMCs or T cells enriched from blood (not recorded which). The sequence derives from a woman in her forties who had been exposed to COVID-19. CDR3 bases: TGTGCCAGCAGTCAGTGGACAGGGGAGTACACCTTC. The encoded protein is CASSQWTGEYTF.